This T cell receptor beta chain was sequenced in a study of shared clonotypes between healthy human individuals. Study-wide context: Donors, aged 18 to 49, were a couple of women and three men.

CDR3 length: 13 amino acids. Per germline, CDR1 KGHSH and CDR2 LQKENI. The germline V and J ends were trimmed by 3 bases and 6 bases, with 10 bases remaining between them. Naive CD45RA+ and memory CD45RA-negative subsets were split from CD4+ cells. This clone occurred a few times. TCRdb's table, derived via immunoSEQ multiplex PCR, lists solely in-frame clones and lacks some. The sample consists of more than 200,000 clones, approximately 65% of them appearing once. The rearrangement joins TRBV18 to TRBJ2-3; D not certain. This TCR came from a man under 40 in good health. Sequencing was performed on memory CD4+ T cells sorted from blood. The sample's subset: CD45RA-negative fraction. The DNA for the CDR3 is TGTGCCAGCTCACCCCTAAATGGGGATACGCAGTATTTT. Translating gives CASSPLNGDTQYF. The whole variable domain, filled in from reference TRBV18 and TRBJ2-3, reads NAGVMQNPRHLVRRRGQEARLRCSPMKGHSHVYWYRQLPEEGLKFMVYLQKENIIDESGMPKERFSAEFPKEGPSILRIQQVVRGDSAAYFCASSPLNGDTQYFGPGTRLTVL.